These 28 T cell receptor beta chains share one sample of origin, sequenced in a study of T cells in Graves' hyperthyroidism and ophthalmopathy. The TCR beta CDR3 regions underwent amplification using RNA transcripts as the source. HTBI primers were used for first-round RT-PCR of the TCR CDR3. MiXCR was run by TCRdb on the multiplex PCR reads, yielding one entry per CDR3 protein. In the table there are hundreds of thousands of distinct CDR3 sequences, about 15% of which are singletons. Sequenced: blood. The receptors come from a woman in her thirties or forties with Graves' hyperthyroidism.

V usage is TRBV15 and J usage is TRBJ1-4, with a possible D match to TRBD1 (6 bases). CDR3 length: 15 amino acids. V was clipped by 2 bases and J by 6 bases, with 13 bases between them. Per the germline V gene, CDR1 is LNHNV and CDR2 is YYDKDF (reference sequence). CDR3 amino acids: CATSRPRTEDEKLFF. CDR3 in DNA: TGTGCCACCAGCAGACCTAGGACAGAAGATGAAAAACTGTTTTTT.

This clonotype was counted many times. The chain carries TRBV28 and TRBJ1-6, with 7 positions matching TRBD1. The V segment lost 6 bases and the J segment 7 bases; nucleotides outside the gene matches: 6. The CDR3 runs 14 residues. Germline lookup yields CDR1 MDHEN and CDR2 SYDVKM. The chain's CDR3 is CASRTGLENSPLHF. For the CDR3, the DNA is TGTGCCAGCAGGACAGGGCTGGAAAATTCACCCCTCCACTTT.

This clonotype was found a few times. V and J are TRBV4-1 and TRBJ1-2; D is unclear. V dropped 4 bases and J dropped 8 bases, with 11 bases sitting between them. Germline CDR1 MGHRA, CDR2 YSYEKL. The CDR3 length is 12 residues. The CDR3 nucleotides read TGCGCCAGCAGCCCTGGAACGGGCGGCTACACCTTC. As protein: CASSPGTGGYTF.

This clonotype was recorded at least ten times. V is TRBV6-1 and J is TRBJ2-1; tentative D call: TRBD2 (5 bases). The CDR3 totals 14 residues. CDR1 is MNHNS, CDR2 SASEGT, per germline. Trimming stripped 11 bases from V and 3 bases from J, with 17 bases between. CDR3 sequence: CARASSRFYNEQFF. CDR3 in DNA: TGTGCCCGAGCCTCTAGCCGGTTCTACAATGAGCAGTTCTTC.

This clonotype was recorded at least ten times. The chain couples TRBV6-1 to TRBJ2-7; 12 bases map to TRBD1. The ends lost 6 bases at V and 6 bases at J; junction bases unmatched: 3. Germline V gene data show CDR1 as MNHNS and CDR2 as SASEGT. This CDR3 has 13 amino acids. The CDR3 is CASRGTGGVEQYF. The CDR3 coding sequence is TGTGCCAGCAGGGGGACAGGGGGCGTCGAGCAGTACTTC.

This clonotype occurred many times. The J gene is TRBJ2-7, the V gene TRBV20-1; the D gene is possibly TRBD2 (6 bases). Trimming stripped 0 bases from V and 2 bases from J, with 14 bases between. This CDR3 has 15 amino acids. Germline CDR1 DFQATT, CDR2 SNEGSKA (reference sequence). In DNA, the CDR3 is TGCAGTGCTAGAGATCCGGCGGGGAGTACCTACGAGCAGTACTTC. This encodes CSARDPAGSTYEQYF.

Many counts were recorded for this clonotype. The V call is TRBV30, the J call TRBJ1-1; D gene ambiguous. Trimming shortened V by 7 bases and J by 0 bases, and 18 bases separated the two germline ends. Germline CDR1 and CDR2: GTSNPN and SVGIG (reference sequence). The CDR3 is made up of 15 amino acids. CDR3 bases: TGTGCCTCGGAGACTGTAAGAGGTATGAACACTGAAGCTTTCTTT. Protein product: CASETVRGMNTEAFF.

V and J are TRBV6-1 and TRBJ1-6, with a possible D match to TRBD1 (5 bases). The CDR3 contains 16 residues. The V end was cut by 2 bases, the J end by 12 bases, with 20 bases between. Germline V gene sequence: CDR1 MNHNS, CDR2 SASEGT. The CDR3 here is CASSESYGDPTKPLHF. The CDR3, as DNA: TGTGCCAGCAGTGAATCTTACGGGGACCCTACCAAACCCCTCCACTTT.

The chain uses TRBV6-2 or TRBV6-3 and TRBJ2-5; 7 bases fit TRBD1. Germline trimming cut 7 bases from V and 4 bases from J; bases unmatched to any gene: 6. The CDR3 totals 13 residues. CDR1 is MNHEY and CDR2 is SVGEGT in the germline V gene. CDR3 coding DNA: TGTGCCAGCAAACCGACAGGGCGAGAGACCCAGTACTTC. Residues: CASKPTGRETQYF.

This clonotype was seen only a few times. The rearrangement joins TRBV5-1 to TRBJ2-5, with 8 bases identical to TRBD1. With 2 bases clipped from V and 5 bases from J, the junction kept 8 bases outside the gene matches. The CDR3 covers 15 residues. Germline CDR1 is SGHRS and CDR2 is YFSETQ. In nucleotides, the CDR3 is TGCGCCAGCAGCTTACCAGGGGGCGTAGGGGAGACCCAGTACTTC. It is translated as CASSLPGGVGETQYF. Full variable domain (outside the CDR3, taken from reference TRBV5-1 and TRBJ2-5): KAGVTQTPRYLIKTRGQQVTLSCSPISGHRSVSWYQQTPGQGLQFLFEYFSETQRNKGNFPGRFSGRQFSNSRSEMNVSTLELGDSALYLCASSLPGGVGETQYFGPGTRLLVL.

This clonotype showed up many times. The CDR3 DNA reads as TGTGCCAGCAATGGGGGGGGCCAAGAGACCCAGTACTTC. Translated, it gives CASNGGGQETQYF. The chain couples TRBV28 to TRBJ2-5, with 7 nucleotides matching TRBD2. The CDR3 sequence is 13 residues long. Losses at the gene ends were 7 bases for V and 1 base for J; bases not matched to a gene: 3. The germline V gene encodes CDR1 MDHEN and CDR2 SYDVKM.

Concerning this clonotype itself: It is likely a read error, because the conserved phenylalanine at the end of the CDR3 is missing. The rearrangement links TRBV6-1 to TRBJ2-1; D unclear. Germline CDR1 reads MNHNS; CDR2 reads SASEGT. The CDR3 is 17 amino acids. Trimming took 2 bases from V and 0 from J, leaving 14 bases between them. In nucleotides, the CDR3 is TGTGCCAGCAGTGAACCCCCCCTAGAGCTCTCCTACAATGAGCAGTTCTCC. Amino acids: CASSEPPLELSYNEQFS.

To note about this clonotype: At one of its ends the junction is not consistent with the germline gene, which may arise from a read error. The rearrangement uses TRBV20-1 and TRBJ1-5; possibly TRBD1 for D (5 bases). Looked up from germline, CDR1 is DFQATT and CDR2 is SNEGSKA (reference sequence). The CDR3 is 17 residues long. The CDR3 loop is CGASPDRLIYSNQPQHF. As DNA, the CDR3 is TGCGGTGCTAGCCCAGACAGACTAATCTATAGCAATCAGCCCCAGCATTTT.

This clonotype came up a few times. At one of its ends the junction is not consistent with the germline gene, which may arise from a read error. This chain connects TRBV20-1 to TRBJ1-1; the D is unclear. This CDR3 has 12 amino acids. Germline values: CDR1 DFQATT, CDR2 SNEGSKA (reference sequence). The CDR3, as DNA: TGCAGTGCTAGGTCCTTCAACACTGACGCTTTCTTT. Amino acids: CSARSFNTDAFF.

The CDR3 nucleotides are TGTGCCAGCAGACCCCGGACAGGGGGCTCTGGCTACACCTTC. Protein: CASRPRTGGSGYTF. The V and J genes are TRBV7-9 and TRBJ1-2; the match to TRBD1 covers 11 bases. V gave up 6 bases and J gave up 7 bases; unmatched junction bases: 7. This CDR3 is built from 14 residues. The germline V gene has CDR1 SEHNR and CDR2 FQNEAQ (reference sequence).

The CDR3 DNA reads as TGTGCCAGCAGCCCGGGGGGAATGGAGACCTACGAGCAGTACTTC. Protein: CASSPGGMETYEQYF. The chain has TRBV6-1 and TRBJ2-7, with 7 nucleotides matching TRBD2. The CDR3 extends over 15 amino acids. Per the germline V gene, CDR1 is MNHNS and CDR2 is SASEGT. With 6 bases clipped from V and 2 bases from J, the junction kept 10 bases outside the gene matches.

The sample holds many counts of this clonotype. Written as DNA, the CDR3 is TGTGCCAGCTGGGGGTTAGGGGGAACTAATGAAAAACTGTTTTTT. Its protein product is CASWGLGGTNEKLFF. The gene calls are TRBV12-3 or TRBV12-4 and TRBJ1-4; possibly TRBD1 for D (6 bases). The CDR3 runs to 15 residues. V was pared by 8 bases and J by 1 base, with 14 bases between.

The rearrangement joins TRBV29-1 to TRBJ1-2; D is unclear. CDR3 length equals 11 residues. V lost 4 bases and J lost 6, with 9 bases in between. CDR1 and CDR2 (germline): SQVTM, ANQGSEA. In nucleotides, the CDR3 is TGCAGCGTTGCGGGAGGACATGGCTACACCTTC. Translated: CSVAGGHGYTF.

CDR3 DNA sequence: TGTGCCAGCAGCCCAAGACCCCCTGGGGGATCCTACGAGCAGTACTTC. This translates into CASSPRPPGGSYEQYF. The gene calls are TRBV5-5 and TRBJ2-7; the D call may be TRBD1 or TRBD2 (5 bases each). From germline, CDR1 is SGHKS and CDR2 YYEKEE (reference sequence). V lost 4 bases and J 1 base, leaving 18 bases between the germline ends. The CDR3 runs to 16 residues.

Ten or more counts support this clonotype. The chain has TRBV20-1 and TRBJ2-7; TRBD2 aligns across 15 bases. Trimming cost V 6 bases and J 7 bases; bases outside gene matches: 7. The CDR3 totals 14 residues. Germline CDR1 DFQATT, CDR2 SNEGSKA (reference sequence). CDR3 sequence: CSARTSGRAEEQYF. CDR3 bases: TGCAGTGCAAGGACTAGCGGGAGGGCCGAAGAGCAGTACTTC.

This clonotype was seen many times. The chain is built from TRBV29-1 and TRBJ2-5, with 10 bases fitting TRBD1. CDR3 size: 13 residues. V was pared by 7 bases and J by 3 bases, with 5 bases of the junction left unmatched. The germline gives CDR1 SQVTM, CDR2 ANQGSEA. As DNA, the CDR3 is TGCAGCGCTGGGGGGACAGGGGAAGAGACCCAGTACTTC. Protein: CSAGGTGEETQYF.

In this sample, this clonotype turned up a few times. The rearrangement joins TRBV20-1 to TRBJ1-4; no firm D call. CDR1 and CDR2 from the germline V gene are DFQATT and SNEGSKA (reference sequence). With 3 bases removed from V and 3 bases from J, the gap between germline ends came to 5 bases. CDR3 size: 12 residues. The chain's CDR3 is CSASGANEKLFF. The CDR3, as DNA: TGCAGTGCTAGCGGGGCTAATGAAAAACTGTTTTTT.

The chain carries TRBV11-3 and TRBJ2-3; D uncertain. The CDR3 is 14 residues long. Germline CDR1 reads SGHNT; CDR2 reads YENEEA. The V gene lost 5 bases and the J gene lost 1 base, with 10 bases spanning the gap. The CDR3 DNA reads TGTGCCAGCAGCCTTACACACGGCACAGATACGCAGTATTTT. Translating it yields CASSLTHGTDTQYF.

This chain joins TRBV5-1 and TRBJ2-7, with D possibly called TRBD1 or TRBD2 (6 bases each). CDR3 length: 14 residues. V dropped 2 bases and J dropped 4 bases, with 13 bases sitting between them. The germline V gene encodes CDR1 SGHRS and CDR2 YFSETQ. For the CDR3, the DNA is TGCGCCAGCAGCTTTACGGGGGCGGTTTACGAGCAGTACTTC. It codes for CASSFTGAVYEQYF. The full variable domain, its missing parts supplied by reference TRBV5-1 and TRBJ2-7, is KAGVTQTPRYLIKTRGQQVTLSCSPISGHRSVSWYQQTPGQGLQFLFEYFSETQRNKGNFPGRFSGRQFSNSRSEMNVSTLELGDSALYLCASSFTGAVYEQYFGPGTRLTVT.

This clonotype appeared many times. Here the CDR3 reads CSARDGDHSYEQYF. As DNA, the CDR3 is TGCAGTGCTAGAGACGGGGACCACTCCTACGAGCAGTACTTC. This chain uses TRBV20-1 with TRBJ2-7, with D tentatively TRBD1 or TRBD2 (5 bases each). CDR3 size: 14 residues. CDR1 is DFQATT and CDR2 is SNEGSKA in the germline V gene (reference sequence). V lost 0 bases, J lost 0 bases, and 9 bases lay in between.

The sample holds many counts of this clonotype. The rearrangement links TRBV27 to TRBJ2-3; 9 positions agree with TRBD1. The V segment lost 3 bases and the J segment 3 bases; nucleotides outside the gene matches: 4. Germline-derived CDR1 and CDR2 are MNHEY and SMNVEV (reference sequence). The CDR3 spans 15 residues. CDR3 residues: CASSFYRGLTDTQYF. In DNA form, the CDR3 reads TGTGCCAGCAGTTTCTACAGGGGGCTTACAGATACGCAGTATTTT.

This clonotype came up many times. The chain carries TRBV20-1 and TRBJ2-2; 9 positions agree with TRBD1. This CDR3 is built from 14 residues. V dropped 4 bases and J dropped 6; count of bases not matched to a gene: 6. Germline V gene sequence: CDR1 DFQATT, CDR2 SNEGSKA (reference sequence). The CDR3 DNA sequence: TGCAGTGCTATCGGAGACAGGGGGTCCGGGGAGCTGTTTTTT. This translates into CSAIGDRGSGELFF.

This sequence joins TRBV15 and TRBJ2-3; D possibly corresponds to TRBD1 (6 bases). The V end lost 3 bases, the J end lost 3 bases, and 13 bases lay between the germline ends. The length of the CDR3 is 15 residues. Germline assignment: CDR1 LNHNV and CDR2 YYDKDF (reference sequence). The CDR3 nucleotides read TGTGCCACCAGCAGTCAGGGGATTGGTACAGATACGCAGTATTTT. This encodes CATSSQGIGTDTQYF.